The 9 T cell receptor beta chains listed next were all sequenced from one sample in a study of the immune and genomic landscape of osteosarcoma (dated by TCRdb to the early 2020s). Specimens were post-treatment primary, local recurrence and metastasis tumors from poor-prognosis patients. Libraries were built with the immunoSEQ multiplex PCR assay. The source is immuneACCESS, and TCRdb retained only in-frame sequences with V and J called. Part of the clones is not carried over; for the studies checked, unresolved V genes explain less than half of this, and the remainder is unexplained. The sample includes fewer than 6,500 clones, with around 68% observed a single time. The ten most abundant clones make up around 16% of the sample. Source material: osteosarcoma tumor tissue from the lung. These receptor sequences come from a human donor with osteosarcoma.

V gene TRBV28 combines with J gene TRBJ2-5; 8 bases line up with TRBD2. The CDR3 covers 15 residues. V was clipped by 2 bases and J by 2 bases; unmatched bases: 4. From germline, CDR1 is MDHEN and CDR2 SYDVKM. CDR3 sequence reads: CASSLRRGVQETQYF. The CDR3 coding sequence is TGTGCCAGCAGTTTACGGCGGGGGGTTCAAGAGACCCAGTACTTC.

The CDR3 loop reads CASSPGQGTEAFF. As DNA, the CDR3 is TGTGCCAGCAGTCCGGGACAGGGAACTGAAGCTTTCTTT. V gene TRBV11-3 combines with J gene TRBJ1-1, with 9 bases aligning to TRBD1. The CDR3 runs to 13 residues. With V trimmed by 6 bases and J by 5 bases, 4 bases remained unmatched. Germline CDR1 reads SGHNT; CDR2 reads YENEEA.

The CDR3 is CASFDPSWERQFF. Written as DNA, the CDR3 is TGTGCCAGCTTCGACCCGAGTTGGGAGCGGCAGTTCTTC. The chain is built from TRBV7-2 and TRBJ2-1, with D possibly matching TRBD2 (5 bases). The V gene's germline CDR1 is SGHTA and CDR2 FQGNSA. This CDR3 region has 13 residues. V gave up 8 bases and J gave up 12 bases, with 20 bases separating them. The full variable domain, its missing parts supplied by reference TRBV7-2 and TRBJ2-1, is GAGVSQSPSNKVTEKGKDVELRCDPISGHTALYWYRQSLGQGLEFLIYFQGNSAPDKSGLPSDRFSAERTGGSVSTLTIQRTQQEDSAVYLCASFDPSWERQFFGPGTRLTVL.

The genes are TRBV2 and TRBJ2-1, with D uncertain. Between the trimmed V and J ends, which lost 2 bases and 9 bases, there was a span of 14 bases. The CDR3 runs 14 residues. Germline CDR1 and CDR2: SNHLY and FYNNEI. CDR3 coding DNA: TGTGCCAGCAGTGAATCCCGCACGCGTCCTGAGCAGTTCTTC. Translation gives CASSESRTRPEQFF.

This sequence joins TRBV6-6 and TRBJ1-1; 7 bases are a match to TRBD1. Germline trimming cut 7 bases from V and 0 bases from J; bases unmatched to any gene: 8. Germline V gene lookup returns CDR1 MNHNY and CDR2 SVGAGI (reference sequence). CDR3 length equals 15 residues. The CDR3 loop reads CASMGQKTMNTEAFF. CDR3 bases: TGTGCCAGCATGGGACAGAAGACAATGAACACTGAAGCTTTCTTT.

This clone is medium-sized. Other DNA sequences in this specimen translate into the identical CDR3. The V call is TRBV5-6, the J call TRBJ2-2, with D tentatively TRBD2 (7 bases). V was cut by 9 bases and J by 6 bases, with 15 bases left in between. Germline loops: CDR1 SGHDT, CDR2 YYEEEE. The CDR3 has 13 amino acids. CDR3 residues: CATSRGGPGELFF. In DNA form, the CDR3 reads TGTGCCACCTCGAGGGGGGGCCCCGGGGAGCTGTTTTTT. Full variable domain (remainder filled in from reference TRBV5-6 and TRBJ2-2): DAGVTQSPTHLIKTRGQQVTLRCSPKSGHDTVSWYQQALGQGPQFIFQYYEEEERQRGNFPDRFSGHQFPNYSSELNVNALLLGDSALYLCATSRGGPGELFFGEGSRLTVL.

This rearrangement joins TRBV7-9 to TRBJ1-2; unclear D gene. Germline CDR1 is SEHNR and CDR2 is FQNEAQ (reference sequence). The length of the CDR3 is 14 residues. The V end lost 5 bases, the J end lost 7 bases, and 17 bases lay between the germline ends. This CDR3 reads CASSPGWLLGGYTF. In DNA, the CDR3 is TGTGCCAGCAGCCCTGGGTGGCTTTTGGGTGGCTACACCTTC.

This clone was seen only a few times. The chain is built from TRBV10-1 and TRBJ1-1; D not resolved. The length of the CDR3 is 13 residues. Germline V gene data show CDR1 as WNHNN and CDR2 as SYGVQD (reference sequence). Trimming took 6 bases from V and 3 from J, leaving 11 bases between them. The CDR3 spells CASSPYQDTEAFF. In DNA form, the CDR3 reads TGCGCCAGCAGCCCCTATCAGGACACTGAAGCTTTCTTT.

This sequence joins TRBV18 and TRBJ2-1; possibly TRBD2 for D (6 bases). The V end was cut by 3 bases, the J end by 6 bases, with 18 bases between. Germline-derived CDR1 and CDR2 are KGHSH and LQKENI. CDR3 length: 16 residues. The CDR3 sequence: CASSPEGSTGGNEQFF. The CDR3 region has the DNA TGTGCCAGCTCACCGGAGGGGAGTACAGGAGGCAATGAGCAGTTCTTC.